This T cell receptor beta chain was found in a study of cytomegalovirus exposure and HLA in healthy donors. As for the study in general: There were about 85 million unique TCRs (from HLA-typed donors) in an early data release. Study conclusions and caveats: Follow-up analysis later connected one missense variant in DCLRE1C with trimming of TCR beta V- and J-genes. Highest at DRB1 and lowest at HLA-C, TCR association rates differed among HLA loci in a later analysis.

The primer mix had 60 Vbeta and 13 Jbeta primers. The assay was immunoSEQ multiplex PCR, and TCRdb's table has in-frame clones only and misses some. Of roughly 190,000 clones in the sample, over 75% were seen once. Trimming removed 4 bases at V and 7 bases at J, with 13 bases between. The CDR3 extends over 13 amino acids. CDR1 MNHEY and CDR2 SVGAGI come from the germline V gene. About this clone itself: Its antigen remains unknown.

The sample comprised PBMCs. The V gene is TRBV6-5, the J gene TRBJ1-2; D call uncertain. The clonotype was recovered from a man aged 45-60 years in good health and CMV-seronegative. This chain's CDR3 is CASSSPRRFGYTF. CDR3 in DNA: TGTGCCAGCAGTTCCCCGAGGAGGTTTGGCTACACCTTC.